This section outlines one TCR beta chain sequence together with its context. The CDR3 runs 14 residues. Trimming left V 6 bases short and J 0 bases short, with 6 bases between. Using its own MiXCR run on the 5' RACE reads, TCRdb lists one record per CDR3 protein. This repertoire shows approximately 300,000 distinct CDR3 sequences, more than 15% found once; its top ten account for about a fifth. This record belongs to a study of T-cell memory formation after mild COVID-19. The V gene is TRBV12-3 or TRBV12-4, the J gene TRBJ2-6; D is unclear. Sequenced material: PBMCs or a T cell subset sorted from them (not recorded which). This sequence was found in a man aged 18 to 29 who had mild COVID-19 (a few samples of this study predate the infection). Cell type and time point are not known. Written as DNA, the CDR3 is TGTGCCAGCAGGGGGTTCTCTGGGGCCAACGTCCTGACTTTC. This gives the protein CASRGFSGANVLTF.